These T cell receptor beta chains were read from a single sample in a study of CD8+ T cells in alopecia areata. Sequencing used immunoSEQ multiplex PCR; TCRdb keeps in-frame clones, though not all of them. The data show some 200,000 clones, 56% seen once. The specimen sequenced was CD8+ T cells sorted from blood. The source is a human donor in good health. Both conserved end residues are part of each CDR3. Fields, in order: J gene, D gene, V gene, clone size, CDR3 protein, CDR3 DNA. The D gene is left open where the match is weak. Size values are once, few and many counts, or a class for expanded clones, and some rows have none.

J gene: TRBJ2-5
D gene: .
V gene: TRBV7-9
clone size: .
CDR3 protein: CASRLGSGETQYF
CDR3 DNA: TGTGCCAGCAGACTGGGGTCCGGGGAGACCCAGTACTTC

J gene: TRBJ2-3
D gene: .
V gene: TRBV2
clone size: few
CDR3 protein: CASSVEVATDTQYF
CDR3 DNA: TGTGCCAGCAGTGTAGAAGTTGCGACAGATACGCAGTATTTT

J gene: TRBJ2-3
D gene: .
V gene: TRBV9
clone size: .
CDR3 protein: CASSPQGDTQYF
CDR3 DNA: TGTGCCAGCAGTCCCCAGGGAGATACGCAGTATTTT

J gene: TRBJ2-2
D gene: TRBD2
V gene: TRBV13
clone size: .
CDR3 protein: CASSQEERGRRELFF
CDR3 DNA: TGTGCCAGCAGCCAGGAGGAGCGGGGAAGGCGGGAGCTGTTTTTT

J gene: TRBJ2-3
D gene: .
V gene: TRBV2
clone size: .
CDR3 protein: CASSEEQAGTDTQYF
CDR3 DNA: TGTGCCAGCAGTGAAGAACAGGCCGGCACAGATACGCAGTATTTT

J gene: TRBJ2-5
D gene: TRBD1
V gene: TRBV6-5
clone size: .
CDR3 protein: CASGQGAETQYF
CDR3 DNA: TGTGCCAGCGGACAGGGGGCAGAGACCCAGTACTTC

J gene: TRBJ2-7
D gene: TRBD2
V gene: TRBV20-1
clone size: .
CDR3 protein: CSAGLVYEQYF
CDR3 DNA: TGCAGTGCTGGACTAGTGTACGAGCAGTACTTC

J gene: TRBJ1-2
D gene: .
V gene: TRBV5-6
clone size: few
CDR3 protein: CASSRDAGTAYGYTF
CDR3 DNA: TGTGCCAGCAGCAGGGACGCCGGGACGGCTTATGGCTACACCTTC

J gene: TRBJ1-2
D gene: .
V gene: TRBV9
clone size: few
CDR3 protein: CASSLGGEDGYTF
CDR3 DNA: TGTGCCAGCAGCCTAGGAGGGGAAGACGGCTACACCTTC

J gene: TRBJ2-7
D gene: .
V gene: TRBV27
clone size: few
CDR3 protein: CASSSSTEQYF
CDR3 DNA: TGTGCCAGCAGTTCCTCCACCGAGCAGTACTTC

J gene: TRBJ2-3
D gene: .
V gene: TRBV27
clone size: .
CDR3 protein: CASSLSVGADTQYF
CDR3 DNA: TGTGCCAGCAGTTTATCGGTGGGGGCAGATACGCAGTATTTT

J gene: TRBJ2-2
D gene: .
V gene: TRBV4-1
clone size: .
CDR3 protein: CASSQIQHTGELFF
CDR3 DNA: TGCGCCAGCAGCCAGATACAGCACACCGGGGAGCTGTTTTTT

J gene: TRBJ1-6
D gene: .
V gene: TRBV23-1
clone size: .
CDR3 protein: CASSQPSWNSPLHF
CDR3 DNA: TGCGCCAGCAGTCAGCCATCGTGGAATTCACCCCTCCACTTT

J gene: TRBJ2-7
D gene: .
V gene: TRBV9
clone size: .
CDR3 protein: CASSSNSYEQYF
CDR3 DNA: TGTGCCAGCAGCTCAAACTCCTACGAGCAGTACTTC

J gene: TRBJ2-7
D gene: .
V gene: TRBV4-1
clone size: .
CDR3 protein: CASSQSNAAYEQYF
CDR3 DNA: TGCGCCAGCAGCCAATCGAATGCCGCCTACGAGCAGTACTTC

J gene: TRBJ1-2
D gene: .
V gene: TRBV6-4
clone size: .
CDR3 protein: CASSDYPVTAGGGYTF
CDR3 DNA: TGTGCCAGCAGTGACTATCCGGTGACAGCCGGCGGGGGCTACACCTTC

J gene: TRBJ2-3
D gene: TRBD1
V gene: TRBV27
clone size: once
CDR3 protein: CASSADRGLDTQYF
CDR3 DNA: TGTGCCAGCAGTGCAGACAGGGGGTTAGATACGCAGTATTTT

J gene: TRBJ2-3
D gene: .
V gene: TRBV29-1
clone size: .
CDR3 protein: CSVEAPAPPRDTQYF
CDR3 DNA: TGCAGCGTTGAAGCGCCGGCCCCACCCAGAGATACGCAGTATTTT

J gene: TRBJ1-1
D gene: .
V gene: TRBV19
clone size: .
CDR3 protein: CASSIQEPLNTEAFF
CDR3 DNA: TGTGCCAGTAGTATACAGGAACCCCTGAACACTGAAGCTTTCTTT

J gene: TRBJ1-6
D gene: .
V gene: TRBV6-5
clone size: once
CDR3 protein: CASSYSSGNSPLHF
CDR3 DNA: TGTGCCAGCAGTTACTCCAGTGGTAATTCACCCCTCCACTTT

J gene: TRBJ2-5
D gene: TRBD1
V gene: TRBV27
clone size: once
CDR3 protein: CASRTGGQETQYF
CDR3 DNA: TGTGCCAGCAGGACAGGGGGCCAAGAGACCCAGTACTTC

J gene: TRBJ2-2
D gene: .
V gene: TRBV7-9
clone size: few
CDR3 protein: CASRHASIGGELFF
CDR3 DNA: TGTGCCAGCAGACATGCTAGCATCGGCGGGGAGCTGTTTTTT

J gene: TRBJ1-1
D gene: .
V gene: TRBV5-6
clone size: .
CDR3 protein: CASSLAGYTEAFF
CDR3 DNA: TGTGCCAGCAGCTTGGCAGGGTACACTGAAGCTTTCTTT

J gene: TRBJ1-2
D gene: .
V gene: TRBV29-1
clone size: .
CDR3 protein: CSVHMRTGPGYTF
CDR3 DNA: TGCAGCGTTCACATGAGGACCGGCCCGGGCTACACCTTC

J gene: TRBJ2-7
D gene: .
V gene: TRBV10-3
clone size: few
CDR3 protein: CAISESTKGEQYF
CDR3 DNA: TGTGCCATCAGTGAGTCGACCAAGGGCGAGCAGTACTTC

J gene: TRBJ2-7
D gene: .
V gene: TRBV11-2
clone size: few
CDR3 protein: CASSLGSQGNYEQYF
CDR3 DNA: TGTGCCAGCAGCTTAGGTTCCCAGGGTAACTACGAGCAGTACTTC

J gene: TRBJ2-1
D gene: TRBD2
V gene: TRBV5-1
clone size: .
CDR3 protein: CASSYLAGGLYNEQFF
CDR3 DNA: TGCGCCAGCAGCTACCTAGCGGGGGGCCTATACAATGAGCAGTTCTTC

J gene: TRBJ2-7
D gene: .
V gene: TRBV5-6
clone size: .
CDR3 protein: CASKPRGDYYEQYF
CDR3 DNA: TGTGCCAGCAAGCCGAGGGGAGACTACTACGAGCAGTACTTC

J gene: TRBJ2-7
D gene: TRBD1
V gene: TRBV7-9
clone size: .
CDR3 protein: CASSFGTGVSYEQYF
CDR3 DNA: TGTGCCAGCAGCTTCGGGACAGGGGTTTCCTACGAGCAGTACTTC

J gene: TRBJ1-2
D gene: TRBD1
V gene: TRBV25-1
clone size: .
CDR3 protein: CASGLDRGHGYTF
CDR3 DNA: TGTGCCAGCGGCCTGGACAGGGGGCATGGCTACACCTTC

J gene: TRBJ1-4
D gene: .
V gene: TRBV27
clone size: .
CDR3 protein: CASSLSEPEANEKLFF
CDR3 DNA: TGTGCCAGCAGTTTGTCGGAGCCAGAAGCCAATGAAAAACTGTTTTTT

J gene: TRBJ2-1
D gene: TRBD2
V gene: TRBV2
clone size: .
CDR3 protein: CASSSGLAFEQFF
CDR3 DNA: TGTGCCAGCAGCTCGGGACTAGCGTTTGAGCAGTTCTTC

J gene: TRBJ2-7
D gene: TRBD1
V gene: TRBV29-1
clone size: few
CDR3 protein: CSVRTGVTYEQYF
CDR3 DNA: TGCAGCGTTCGGACAGGGGTTACCTACGAGCAGTACTTC

J gene: TRBJ1-3
D gene: .
V gene: TRBV27
clone size: .
CDR3 protein: CASSLGGRGNTIYF
CDR3 DNA: TGTGCCAGCAGTTTAGGGGGACGGGGAAACACCATATATTTT

J gene: TRBJ2-1
D gene: TRBD2
V gene: TRBV29-1
clone size: once
CDR3 protein: CSVERGGWNEQFF
CDR3 DNA: TGCAGCGTTGAGCGGGGGGGCTGGAATGAGCAGTTCTTC

J gene: TRBJ2-7
D gene: .
V gene: TRBV27
clone size: .
CDR3 protein: CASSSLGQRKVQGEQYF
CDR3 DNA: TGTGCCAGCAGCTCTCTTGGACAGCGCAAGGTTCAAGGCGAGCAGTACTTC

J gene: TRBJ2-5
D gene: .
V gene: TRBV28
clone size: .
CDR3 protein: CASSFRVETQYF
CDR3 DNA: TGTGCCAGCAGTTTCAGGGTTGAGACCCAGTACTTC

J gene: TRBJ2-7
D gene: TRBD2
V gene: TRBV29-1
clone size: .
CDR3 protein: CSVGLSRAGLYEQYF
CDR3 DNA: TGCAGCGTTGGACTATCACGAGCGGGGCTCTACGAGCAGTACTTC

J gene: TRBJ1-2
D gene: .
V gene: TRBV5-8
clone size: few
CDR3 protein: CASSSLGTNYGYTF
CDR3 DNA: TGTGCCAGCAGCTCCTTGGGGACTAACTATGGCTACACCTTC

J gene: TRBJ2-2
D gene: TRBD2
V gene: TRBV29-1
clone size: .
CDR3 protein: CSGALAGANTGELFF
CDR3 DNA: TGCAGCGGGGCTTTAGCGGGGGCGAACACCGGGGAGCTGTTTTTT

J gene: TRBJ2-1
D gene: TRBD2
V gene: TRBV30
clone size: .
CDR3 protein: CAWRPTSGGALAYNEQFF
CDR3 DNA: TGTGCCTGGAGGCCGACTAGCGGGGGGGCTTTAGCCTACAATGAGCAGTTCTTC

J gene: TRBJ2-1
D gene: .
V gene: TRBV5-4
clone size: .
CDR3 protein: CASSLGNEQFF
CDR3 DNA: TGTGCCAGCAGCTTGGGCAATGAGCAGTTCTTC

J gene: TRBJ1-1
D gene: .
V gene: TRBV7-9
clone size: few
CDR3 protein: CASSRTVVAFF
CDR3 DNA: TGTGCCAGCAGTCGTACTGTGGTGGCTTTCTTT